This T cell receptor beta chain was sequenced during a study of CD4 T cells in relation to SARS-CoV-2 and coronaviruses (TCRdb year 2021). Describing the broader study: In the ViraFEST assay, PBMCs were cultured with antigen for about eleven days, after which TCR beta CDR3s were sequenced to identify clonal expansions specific to the antigen. An HIV-1 Nef peptide pool or a no-peptide culture served as the negative reference condition. Using patient-derived lymphoblastoid cell lines, the shared crossreactive spike epitopes were mapped to their HLA restriction. At the level of individual TCR clonotypes, the study evaluated whether memory CD4+ T cells crossreact between the spike proteins of SARS-CoV-2 and those of common cold coronaviruses. The Adaptive Biotechnologies TCR-sequencing kit was used to sequence samples from a few pre-COVID donors and the naive versus memory experiments, whereas other data were Illumina-based. A different, Illumina-based TCR-beta assay was used to sequence expansion assays from other donors in the study. Summary of the overall study and its limitations: Significantly weaker SARS-CoV-2-driven expansion was shown by crossreactive clones than by monoreactive clones, consistent with antigenic imprinting. Because the crossreactivity analysis focused on spike protein, crossreactivity against other viral proteins was not assessed. Pre-pandemic and post-infection samples were not both contributed by any donor, so tracing of the source of pre-existing responses was limited. The study was limited by small numbers of patients and tested TCRs. Around two thirds of donors had memory CD4+ clonotypes that crossrecognized SARS-CoV-2 and at least one common cold coronavirus spike.

This clone was detected once. Its antigen is still unknown. Within one base of it there is no much larger clone, and no base qualities were kept. Trimmed from V: 2 bases; trimmed from J: 2 bases; junction bases lacking a gene match: 17. Inclusive of the bounding cysteine and phenylalanine, the CDR3 is 22 residues long. Just the 66-base CDR3 DNA is kept, in frame starting at base 1. Taken from the germline V gene, the CDR1 and CDR2 loops are MNHNS and SASEGT. The library was produced with the immunoSEQ multiplex PCR assay. For the original study's pipeline: Preprocessing removed nonproductive sequences and CDR3s not starting with C, not ending with F or W, or shorter than 7 amino acids. Antigen-specific clonotypes were called with the MANAFEST web app on the basis of expansion relative to the reference and to other culture wells. A clone counted as positive if significantly expanded in 2 of 3 replicate wells versus the reference culture at FDR below 0.05. A further requirement for positive clones was significant expansion compared with all other tandem wells, along with an odds ratio above 5. CDR3 homology was measured as pairwise Levenshtein distance, computed with the stringdist R package after trimming three terminal residues from each end. TCRdb re-hosts the immuneACCESS table, in-frame sequences only. Its copies lack some clones; in the studies checked, an unresolved V gene accounts for under half of them, and the cause for the rest is not known. That table supplies the V and J calls and clone size; D and trimming were determined from the DNA. This sample holds some 29,000 clones; approximately 78% were observed only once. Of the sample, approximately 22% is held by the ten largest clones.

CD4+ T cells from unexposed donors were collected before the COVID-19 pandemic (2011-2018). After around ten days of culture, CD4+ T cells were isolated with the EasySep CD4+ T cell isolation kit. As cell number allowed, CD4+ T cells from unexposed donors were tested for reactivity to SARS-CoV-2 S and N and to four common cold coronavirus spike pools. PBMCs were cultured at about 1.9 million per well in IMDM supplemented with 5% human AB serum and about 9.2 IU/ml IL-2. Half of the culture medium was replaced with fresh IL-2-containing medium on days 3 and 7. In general, every peptide culture condition was set up in three replicate wells. Leukapheresis product for the unexposed donors was bought commercially. Ficoll-Paque PLUS gradient centrifugation was used to isolate PBMCs from leukapheresis product or whole blood. PBMCs were either cryopreserved at -140 degrees C or used fresh in the expansion assay. The QIAamp Micro DNA Kit was used to extract genomic DNA from the CD4+ T cells.

The chain couples TRBV6-1 to TRBJ2-3; TRBD2 matches 15 bases in the middle. The TCR sequence derives from a human donor in good health. The sequenced sample was CD4+ T cells from PBMCs, cultured in vitro. The DNA sequence is TGTGCCAGCAGTGAACGTCTCGTAGGGACTAGCGGGGGGCCCCTTTCCACAGATACGCAGTATTTT. The translation is CASSERLVGTSGGPLSTDTQYF.